The 26 T cell receptor beta chains given below trace back to one sample, sequenced in a study of blood T cell repertoires in COVID-19. Assay used: immunoSEQ multiplex PCR; TCRdb lists only in-frame clones, some missing. This sample has roughly 270,000 clones; 88% occur once, and the top ten carry approximately 8.8%. Sequencing used peripheral blood. The receptors were gathered from a man younger than 35 with active or convalescent COVID-19.

The chain uses TRBV6-4 and TRBJ2-3, with TRBD2 matching over 10 bases. The germline gives CDR1 MRHNA, CDR2 SNTAGT. With V trimmed by 2 bases and J by 1 base, 6 bases remained unmatched. The CDR3 runs to 17 residues. The CDR3, as DNA: TGTGCCAGCAGTGACGGCGGGGGGACTAGCGGCACAGATACGCAGTATTTT. Protein: CASSDGGGTSGTDTQYF.

The chain employs TRBV7-2 and TRBJ2-2; the D gene is possibly TRBD2 (7 bases). This CDR3 has 15 amino acids. V lost 7 bases and J lost 4, with 16 bases in between. Per germline, CDR1 SGHTA and CDR2 FQGNSA. The CDR3 sequence: CASILWGGVTGELFF. The CDR3 coding sequence is TGTGCCAGCATACTCTGGGGGGGCGTCACCGGGGAGCTGTTTTTT.

This chain connects TRBV7-9 to TRBJ2-7; 8 positions match TRBD1. Trimming took 2 bases from V and 6 from J; bases not matched to a gene: 6. CDR3 length: 14 amino acids. CDR1 and CDR2 (germline): SEHNR, FQNEAQ (reference sequence). Here the CDR3 DNA reads TGTGCCAGCAGCTTAAGTCAGGGGGCGGTCGAGCAGTACTTC. This encodes CASSLSQGAVEQYF.

The V and J genes are TRBV11-2 and TRBJ2-5, with TRBD2 matching 9 bases. Germline CDR1 and CDR2: SGHAT and FQNNGV. The CDR3 is 16 amino acids. V was clipped by 4 bases and J by 7 bases; unmatched bases: 13. In DNA form, the CDR3 reads TGTGCCAGCAGCTCTGTTGGCGGGGGGGGCGGACGGACCCAGTACTTC. It translates to CASSSVGGGGGRTQYF.

J is TRBJ2-7 and V is TRBV29-1; 10 bases line up with TRBD1. The V gene end was trimmed by 6 bases and the J gene end by 0 bases; junction bases not matched to a gene: 8. The length of the CDR3 is 15 residues. Germline CDR1 and CDR2: SQVTM and ANQGSEA. The DNA of the CDR3 is TGCAGCGTGACCCCGGGACAGGGGAACTCCTACGAGCAGTACTTC. It translates to CSVTPGQGNSYEQYF.

CDR3 sequence (DNA): TGTGCCAGCAGCTTAGGACAGGGCACTCAGCCCCAGCATTTT. Translation: CASSLGQGTQPQHF. The genes are TRBV5-6 and TRBJ1-5; 8 bases align to TRBD1. The CDR3 covers 14 residues. The V segment lost 2 bases and the J segment 6 bases; nucleotides outside the gene matches: 4. Germline CDR1 reads SGHDT; CDR2 reads YYEEEE. The whole variable domain, remainder taken from reference TRBV5-6 and TRBJ1-5, is DAGVTQSPTHLIKTRGQQVTLRCSPKSGHDTVSWYQQALGQGPQFIFQYYEEEERQRGNFPDRFSGHQFPNYSSELNVNALLLGDSALYLCASSLGQGTQPQHFGDGTRLSIL.

V usage is TRBV12-3 or TRBV12-4 and J usage is TRBJ2-7; tentative D call: TRBD1 (6 bases). Trimming shortened V by 6 bases and J by 3 bases, and 9 bases separated the two germline ends. The CDR3 length is 12 residues. CDR3 protein: CASRPQGYEQYF. In DNA, the CDR3 is TGTGCCAGCAGACCACAGGGCTACGAGCAGTACTTC.

J is TRBJ2-5 and V is TRBV13; possible D gene TRBD1, 6 bases. Trimming took off 5 bases at V and 1 base at J, with 8 bases between the two ends. The CDR3 spans 13 residues. Germline CDR1 reads PRHDT; CDR2 reads FYEKMQ (reference sequence). CDR3 bases: TGTGCCAGCAGCACAGGGTCCCAAGAGACCCAGTACTTC. This sequence encodes CASSTGSQETQYF.

This chain uses TRBV5-1 with TRBJ2-3, with 7 bases fitting TRBD1. V dropped 7 bases and J dropped 3; count of bases not matched to a gene: 11. The germline V gene encodes CDR1 SGHRS and CDR2 YFSETQ. This CDR3 is 15 amino acids long. CDR3 coding DNA: TGCGCCAGCGCTCAGGGGGATATGGGTACAGATACGCAGTATTTT. Protein sequence: CASAQGDMGTDTQYF.

V is TRBV10-3 and J is TRBJ1-1; a weak D match, TRBD1 (5 bases). The V gene's germline CDR1 is ENHRY and CDR2 SYGVKD. Trimming took 4 bases from V and 4 from J, leaving 16 bases between them. The CDR3 is 15 residues long. CDR3 nucleotides: TGTGCCATCAGTGGAAAGACGGGGGGAACCACTGAAGCTTTCTTT. Protein: CAISGKTGGTTEAFF.

The chain is built from TRBV10-3 and TRBJ2-7; 8 bases line up with TRBD1. Germline CDR1 ENHRY, CDR2 SYGVKD. This CDR3 region has 14 residues. Germline trimming cut 7 bases from V and 6 bases from J; bases unmatched to any gene: 11. The CDR3 region is CAIKKTGETSEQYF. CDR3 DNA: TGTGCCATCAAAAAGACAGGGGAAACATCCGAGCAGTACTTC.

This rearrangement joins TRBV7-3 to TRBJ2-3; 10 bases map to TRBD2. CDR1 SGHTA and CDR2 FQGTGA come from the germline V gene. This CDR3 is built from 22 residues. V trimming: 6 bases; J trimming: 5 bases; junction bases outside the gene matches: 29. CDR3 region: CASSSQEWGAGTSVPRRDTQYF. The CDR3 nucleotides are TGTGCCAGCAGTTCCCAAGAGTGGGGCGCCGGGACTAGCGTCCCTAGGAGAGATACGCAGTATTTT.

This chain connects TRBV28 to TRBJ1-2; 7 bases line up with TRBD1. The CDR3 is made up of 14 amino acids. Germline assignment: CDR1 MDHEN and CDR2 SYDVKM. J lost 7 bases, V lost 6 bases, and 11 bases had no gene match. For the CDR3, the DNA is TGTGCCAGCAGAATAGGGGGCGGGACACGTGGCTACACCTTC. Its protein product is CASRIGGGTRGYTF.

The CDR3 DNA is TGTGCCAGTAGGAACCGGGACAGGACCTACGAGCAGTACTTC. It translates to CASRNRDRTYEQYF. V is TRBV19 and J is TRBJ2-7, with 8 bases fitting TRBD1. The CDR3 contains 14 residues. Trimming at V came to 6 bases and at J to 2 bases, leaving 6 bases not matched to a gene. Germline loops: CDR1 LNHDA, CDR2 SQIVND (reference sequence). The full variable domain, completed using reference TRBV19 and TRBJ2-7, is DGGITQSPKYLFRKEGQNVTLSCEQNLNHDAMYWYRQDPGQGLRLIYYSQIVNDFQKGDIAEGYSVSREKKESFPLTVTSAQKNPTAFYLCASRNRDRTYEQYFGPGTRLTVT.

This chain uses TRBV20-1 with TRBJ1-2; D might be TRBD1 (6 bases). Germline V gene lookup returns CDR1 DFQATT and CDR2 SNEGSKA (reference sequence). The CDR3 length is 14 residues. V dropped 3 bases and J dropped 2 bases, with 13 bases sitting between them. CDR3 loop: CSASRDRRNYGYTF. The CDR3 bases are TGCAGTGCTAGTCGCGACAGGCGAAACTATGGCTACACCTTC.

V and J are TRBV9 and TRBJ2-7, with TRBD1 identical over 7 bases. This CDR3 is 15 amino acids long. Germline values: CDR1 SGDLS, CDR2 YYNGEE. Trimming at V came to 3 bases and at J to 0 bases, leaving 6 bases not matched to a gene. In DNA, the CDR3 is TGTGCCAGCAGCGGGGGGACAGATGACTCCTACGAGCAGTACTTC. It translates to CASSGGTDDSYEQYF.

This rearrangement joins TRBV9 to TRBJ2-1; maybe TRBD1 (6 bases). Trimming removed 3 bases at V and 4 bases at J, with 14 bases between. This CDR3 is 15 amino acids long. Looked up from germline, CDR1 is SGDLS and CDR2 is YYNGEE. CDR3 sequence reads: CASSESGQIYNEQFF. CDR3 in DNA: TGTGCCAGCAGCGAGTCGGGACAAATATACAATGAGCAGTTCTTC. Based on the CDR3 plus reference TRBV9 and TRBJ2-1, the full variable domain is DSGVTQTPKHLITATGQRVTLRCSPRSGDLSVYWYQQSLDQGLQFLIQYYNGEERAKGNILERFSAQQFPDLHSELNLSSLELGDSALYFCASSESGQIYNEQFFGPGTRLTVL.

Regarding this clone: The junction differs from germline at one of its ends, possibly a read error. The rearrangement links TRBV10-3 to TRBJ2-3; D may be TRBD2 (7 bases). The CDR3 is 14 amino acids. Germline CDR1 is ENHRY and CDR2 is SYGVKD. CDR3 in amino acids: CAITEGGNSDTQYF. The CDR3, as DNA: TGTGCCATCACTGAGGGGGGGAATTCAGATACGCAGTATTTT.

The chain links TRBV2 to TRBJ2-7; D is unclear. The CDR3 has 13 residues. Looked up from germline, CDR1 is SNHLY and CDR2 is FYNNEI. Trimming removed 6 bases at V and 5 bases at J, with 14 bases between. The CDR3 bases are TGTGCCAGCAGGGATCAGGCGTGGAACGAGCAGTACTTC. Its translation: CASRDQAWNEQYF.

This clone was counted a few times. Within the sample, other DNA sequences also encode this same CDR3. This chain uses TRBV7-9 with TRBJ1-5, with a possible D match to TRBD1 (6 bases). Germline CDR1 SEHNR, CDR2 FQNEAQ (reference sequence). Trimming took off 1 base at V and 4 bases at J, with 8 bases between the two ends. The length of the CDR3 is 14 residues. DNA for the CDR3: TGTGCCAGCAGCTTAGGAACAGGGAATCAGCCCCAGCATTTT. Its protein product is CASSLGTGNQPQHF.

This clone was picked up a small number of times. The genes are TRBV6-2 or TRBV6-3 and TRBJ2-1; TRBD2 is a possible D gene (6 bases). The germline V gene encodes CDR1 MNHEY and CDR2 SVGEGT. The CDR3 runs to 15 residues. V lost 2 bases, J lost 6 bases, and 14 bases lay in between. Here the CDR3 reads CASSYRSSGLNEQFF. The CDR3 DNA reads TGTGCCAGCAGTTACCGTTCTTCGGGACTCAATGAGCAGTTCTTC.

This clone has only a few counts. This chain links TRBV7-3 with TRBJ2-3; 8 bases are a match to TRBD2. With 2 bases clipped from V and 4 bases from J, the junction kept 5 bases outside the gene matches. The CDR3 sequence is 15 residues long. CDR1 and CDR2 from the germline V gene are SGHTA and FQGTGA. CDR3 sequence reads: CASSLLAGISDTQYF. Written as DNA, the CDR3 is TGTGCCAGCAGCTTATTAGCGGGGATCTCAGATACGCAGTATTTT.

J is TRBJ2-1 and V is TRBV25-1, with D perhaps matching TRBD1 (7 bases). V gave up 3 bases and J gave up 3 bases, with 12 bases separating them. CDR1 and CDR2 (germline): MGHDK, SYGVNS. This CDR3 has 15 amino acids. Here the CDR3 reads CASSEFRGVYNEQFF. CDR3 in DNA: TGTGCCAGCAGTGAGTTCAGGGGGGTCTACAATGAGCAGTTCTTC.

The rearrangement links TRBV7-6 to TRBJ1-1; 11 positions agree with TRBD1. This CDR3 comprises 16 residues. Germline assignment: CDR1 SGHVS and CDR2 FNYEAQ. V lost 1 base and J lost 3; bases outside the gene matches: 4. The CDR3 region has the DNA TGTGCCAGCAGCTTAGGGACAGGGGGCGCCGACACTGAAGCTTTCTTT. It specifies CASSLGTGGADTEAFF.

The genes are TRBV7-9 and TRBJ2-2; 11 bases map to TRBD1. CDR1 is SEHNR and CDR2 is FQNEAQ in the germline V gene (reference sequence). The CDR3 is 18 residues long. Trimming removed 5 bases from V and 1 base from J; junction bases left unmatched: 9. As DNA, the CDR3 is TGTGCCAGCAGCAAGCTGGGACAGGGGGGCATGAACACCGGGGAGCTGTTTTTT. Its protein product is CASSKLGQGGMNTGELFF.

This rearrangement joins TRBV18 to TRBJ1-1; tentatively, D is TRBD1 (6 bases). The germline V gene has CDR1 KGHSH and CDR2 LQKENI. The V and J ends lost 1 base and 4 bases respectively, with 16 bases between them. The length of the CDR3 is 16 residues. The CDR3 region has the DNA TGTGCCAGCTCACCACAAGGGAGGGGGGTGGCCACTGAAGCTTTCTTT. It encodes CASSPQGRGVATEAFF.